This T cell receptor (beta chain) was recorded in a study of Tregs in tolerant kidney transplant recipients. Study observations and caveats: Biological reproducibility was not directly addressed in this study. Findings come from small patient numbers and require larger validation.

The germline V gene encodes CDR1 SGHDT and CDR2 YYEEEE. The CDR3 is 15 amino acids. Data came from immunoSEQ multiplex PCR; TCRdb stores just in-frame clones and leaves some out. This table holds 200,000 to 300,000 clones, more than 65% found once. Notes on this clone: Antigen specificity is unknown.

Unstimulated regulatory T cells (CD4+CD25+CD127-), CD4+CD25- non-regulatory cells, CD4 and CD8 cells were FACS-sorted from thawed PBMCs. The sequence was obtained from a human donor in good health. The sequenced material came from CD4+ T cells from blood. This chain joins TRBV5-6 and TRBJ2-5; a possible D gene is TRBD1 (5 bases). The last part of the DNA fits TRBJ2-7 better; the J call may be wrong. CDR3 DNA sequence: TGTGCCAGCAGCTCCTGGGGCGTGGGCTCCTACGAGCAGTACTTC. The encoded protein is CASSSWGVGSYEQYF.